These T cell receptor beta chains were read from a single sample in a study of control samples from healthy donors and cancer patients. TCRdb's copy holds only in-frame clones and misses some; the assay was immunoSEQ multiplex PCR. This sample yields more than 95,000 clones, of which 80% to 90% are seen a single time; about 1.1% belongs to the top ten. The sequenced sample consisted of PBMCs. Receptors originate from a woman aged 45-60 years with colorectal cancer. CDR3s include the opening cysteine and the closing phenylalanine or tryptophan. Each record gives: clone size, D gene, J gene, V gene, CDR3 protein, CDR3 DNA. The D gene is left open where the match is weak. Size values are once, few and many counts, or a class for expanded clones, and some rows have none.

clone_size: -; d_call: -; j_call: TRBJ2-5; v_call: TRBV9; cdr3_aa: CASSVDSQETQYF; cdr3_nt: TGTGCCAGCAGCGTAGACAGCCAAGAGACCCAGTACTTC
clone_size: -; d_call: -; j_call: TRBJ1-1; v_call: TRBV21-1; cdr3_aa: CASSKGGGCMNTEAFF; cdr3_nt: TGTGCCAGCAGCAAAGGTGGAGGGTGTATGAACACTGAAGCTTTCTTT
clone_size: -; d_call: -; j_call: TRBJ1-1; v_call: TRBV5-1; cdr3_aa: CASSSDSMNTEAFF; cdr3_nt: TGCGCCAGCAGCTCCGACAGTATGAACACTGAAGCTTTCTTT
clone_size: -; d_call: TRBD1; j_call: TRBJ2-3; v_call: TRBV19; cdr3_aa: CASSRTGGTDTQYF; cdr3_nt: TGTGCCAGTAGTAGAACAGGGGGCACAGATACGCAGTATTTT
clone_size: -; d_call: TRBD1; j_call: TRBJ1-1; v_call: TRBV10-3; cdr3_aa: CAIRNTGGEPEAFF; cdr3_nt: TGTGCCATCAGGAATACAGGGGGGGAGCCTGAAGCTTTCTTT
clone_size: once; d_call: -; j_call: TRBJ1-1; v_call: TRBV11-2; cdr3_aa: CASSSRITEAFF; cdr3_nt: TGTGCCAGCAGCTCCCGGATTACTGAAGCTTTCTTT
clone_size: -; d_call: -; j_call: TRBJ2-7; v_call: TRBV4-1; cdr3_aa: CASSQRGETFGEQYF; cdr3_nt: TGCGCCAGCAGCCAAAGGGGGGAGACCTTCGGAGAGCAGTACTTC
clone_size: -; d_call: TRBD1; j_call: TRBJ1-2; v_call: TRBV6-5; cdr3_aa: CASSRGTGDGYTF; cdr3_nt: TGTGCCAGCAGCCGGGGGACAGGGGATGGCTACACCTTC
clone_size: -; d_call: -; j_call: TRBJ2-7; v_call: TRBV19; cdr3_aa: CASSSSGTHSYEQYF; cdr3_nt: TGTGCCAGTAGTAGTTCCGGGACACATTCCTACGAGCAGTACTTC
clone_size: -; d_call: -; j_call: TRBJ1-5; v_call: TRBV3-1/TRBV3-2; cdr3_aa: CASSPFGNQPQHF; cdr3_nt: TGTGCCAGCAGCCCGTTTGGGAATCAGCCCCAGCATTTT
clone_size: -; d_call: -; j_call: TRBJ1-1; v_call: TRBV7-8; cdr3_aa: CASSVLMGGATEAFF; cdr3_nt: TGTGCCAGCAGCGTACTGATGGGGGGGGCGACTGAAGCTTTCTTT
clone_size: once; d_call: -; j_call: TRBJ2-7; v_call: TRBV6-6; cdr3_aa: CASSYSTGTGSYEQYF; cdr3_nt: TGTGCCAGCAGTTACAGTACGGGGACGGGGTCCTACGAGCAGTACTTC
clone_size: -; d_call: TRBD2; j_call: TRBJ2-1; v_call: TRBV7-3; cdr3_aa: CASSPGLAGSNEQFF; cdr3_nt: TGTGCCAGCAGCCCCGGACTAGCGGGGTCTAATGAGCAGTTCTTC
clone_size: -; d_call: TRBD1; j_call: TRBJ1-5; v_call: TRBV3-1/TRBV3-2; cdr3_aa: CASSQRGQGSDSNQPQHF; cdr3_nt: TGTGCCAGCAGCCAGAGGGGACAGGGGTCCGATAGCAATCAGCCCCAGCATTTT
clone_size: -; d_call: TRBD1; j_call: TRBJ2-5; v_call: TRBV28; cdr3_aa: CASSPGSGTGSLLSETQYF; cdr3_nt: TGTGCCAGCAGTCCAGGATCCGGGACAGGGTCTTTGTTATCAGAGACCCAGTACTTC
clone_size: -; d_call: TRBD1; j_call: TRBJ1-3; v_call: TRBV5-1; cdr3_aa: CASGDRANSGNTIYF; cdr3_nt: TGCGCCAGCGGGGACAGGGCTAACTCTGGAAACACCATATATTTT
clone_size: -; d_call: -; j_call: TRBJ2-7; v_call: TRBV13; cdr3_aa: CASSFGLLSSYEQYF; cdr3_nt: TGTGCCAGCAGCTTCGGGCTTTTATCCTCCTACGAGCAGTACTTC
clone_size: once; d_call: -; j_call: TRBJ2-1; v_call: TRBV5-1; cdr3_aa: CASSPGERGRNEQFF; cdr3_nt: TGCGCCAGCAGCCCAGGTGAGAGGGGGAGGAATGAGCAGTTCTTC
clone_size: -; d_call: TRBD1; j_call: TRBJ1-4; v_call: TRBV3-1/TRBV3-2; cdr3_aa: CASSPQGAEEKLFF; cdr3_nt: TGTGCCAGCAGCCCGCAGGGGGCTGAGGAAAAACTGTTTTTT
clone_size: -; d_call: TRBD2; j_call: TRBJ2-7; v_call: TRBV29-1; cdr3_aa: CSVGALAGGPDEQYF; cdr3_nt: TGCAGCGTTGGGGCCTTAGCGGGAGGGCCCGACGAGCAGTACTTC
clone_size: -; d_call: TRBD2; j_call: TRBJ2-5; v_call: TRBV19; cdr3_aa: CASSMGGETQYF; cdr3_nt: TGTGCCAGTAGTATGGGAGGGGAGACCCAGTACTTC
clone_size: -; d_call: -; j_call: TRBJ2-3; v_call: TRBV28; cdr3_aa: CASSTSTDTQYF; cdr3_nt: TGTGCCAGCAGTACCTCCACAGATACGCAGTATTTT